These 15 T cell receptor beta chains originate from one sample sequenced in a study of T cells in Graves' hyperthyroidism and ophthalmopathy. What was amplified from RNA transcripts were TCR beta CDR3 regions. The study used the HTBI primer set for a first-round RT-PCR of the TCR CDR3. TCRdb used MiXCR to reprocess the multiplex PCR reads, holding one entry per CDR3 protein. Among nearly 750,000 distinct CDR3 sequences, around a third were seen once, and the ten largest hold 31%. Sequencing was performed on blood. The origin of the receptors is a woman in her thirties or forties with Graves' hyperthyroidism.

With respect to this clonotype: Lacking the conserved final phenylalanine or tryptophan, this CDR3 likely reflects a read error. The genes are TRBV7-2 and TRBJ1-3; 7 nucleotides line up with TRBD1. The ends lost 5 bases at V and 4 bases at J; junction bases unmatched: 8. The CDR3 spans 15 residues. Per germline, CDR1 SGHTA and CDR2 FQGNSA. Here the CDR3 reads CASSPRQGAGNTIYL. The CDR3 nucleotides are TGTGCCAGCAGCCCCCGACAGGGTGCCGGAAACACCATATATCTT.

Comments on this clonotype: A much larger clone is a single base away; this may be a read error. The chain recombines TRBV7-9 with TRBJ1-5; D might be TRBD1 (6 bases). This CDR3 region has 15 residues. Germline V lookup: CDR1 SEHNR, CDR2 FQNEAQ (reference sequence). In nucleotides, the CDR3 is TGTGCCGGCAGTGGGCCAGGGGCCTCGGGTCAGCCCCAGCATTTT. Amino acid sequence: CAGSGPGASGQPQHF.

This chain connects TRBV20-1 to TRBJ2-2; 7 nucleotides line up with TRBD2. The J segment lost 6 bases and the V segment lost 5 bases, leaving 12 bases of the junction unmatched. The CDR3 sequence is 15 residues long. Germline CDR1 and CDR2: DFQATT and SNEGSKA (reference sequence). This chain's CDR3 is CSAFPLGSGAGELFF. The CDR3, as DNA: TGCAGTGCTTTCCCCTTGGGCAGCGGGGCCGGGGAGCTGTTTTTT.

The J gene is TRBJ2-7, the V gene TRBV20-1; 11 bases are a match to TRBD2. The V and J ends lost 2 bases and 3 bases, in that order; junction bases with no gene match: 6. The germline gives CDR1 DFQATT, CDR2 SNEGSKA (reference sequence). This CDR3 region has 15 residues. The CDR3 DNA reads TGCAGTGCTAGAATCGGAACTAGCGGGAGCTACGAGCAGTACTTC. Translation: CSARIGTSGSYEQYF.

This clonotype was seen ten or more times. V and J are TRBV12-3 or TRBV12-4 and TRBJ1-1; D is ambiguous. The V and J ends lost 3 bases and 3 bases respectively, with 11 bases between them. The CDR3 loop spans 14 amino acids. The CDR3 is CASSFQGSDTEAFF. The CDR3 DNA reads as TGTGCCAGCAGTTTTCAAGGGTCAGACACTGAAGCTTTCTTT.

In this sample, this clonotype turned up many times. The chain has TRBV6-5 and TRBJ1-1; D gene unclear. V lost 2 bases and J lost 6, with 7 bases in between. The germline V gene has CDR1 MNHEY and CDR2 SVGAGI. This CDR3 has 12 residues. CDR3 sequence reads: CASSYLGAEAFF. The CDR3 bases are TGTGCCAGCAGTTACCTGGGTGCTGAAGCTTTCTTT.

This clonotype was counted ten times or more. This sequence joins TRBV25-1 and TRBJ1-2; 10 positions match TRBD1. The length of the CDR3 is 14 residues. Per the germline V gene, CDR1 is MGHDK and CDR2 is SYGVNS. The J segment lost 8 bases and the V segment lost 5 bases, leaving 8 bases of the junction unmatched. CDR3 nucleotides: TGTGCCAGCAGTAAGGGGACAGGGGCTGGAGGCTACACCTTC. Its protein is CASSKGTGAGGYTF.

V usage is TRBV7-3 and J usage is TRBJ1-1; a weak D match, TRBD1 (5 bases). Germline CDR1 SGHTA, CDR2 FQGTGA. V lost 7 bases and J lost 8, with 11 bases in between. This CDR3 has 11 residues. CDR3 nucleotide sequence: TGTGCCAGCATGGGGGATTCCGAAGCTTTCTTT. Translated, it gives CASMGDSEAFF.

This clonotype was recorded many times. The gene calls are TRBV4-3 and TRBJ2-7; D gene unclear. The CDR3 is 16 amino acids. Germline V CDR1 and CDR2: LGHNA, YSLEER. Trimming removed 5 bases at V and 3 bases at J, with 20 bases between. CDR3 amino acids: CASSVQWTPGFYEQYF. In DNA, the CDR3 is TGCGCCAGCAGCGTACAGTGGACCCCCGGGTTCTACGAGCAGTACTTC.

The chain employs TRBV11-2 and TRBJ2-7, with 9 bases lining up with TRBD1. In germline, CDR1 is SGHAT, CDR2 FQNNGV. V lost 5 bases, J lost 3 bases, and 8 bases stayed unmatched. This CDR3 has 15 residues. CDR3 coding DNA: TGTGCCAGCAGCCCCGGGACAGGGACCGGCTACGAGCAGTACTTC. Translation gives CASSPGTGTGYEQYF. The full variable domain, completed using reference TRBV11-2 and TRBJ2-7, is EAGVAQSPRYKIIEKRQSVAFWCNPISGHATLYWYQQILGQGPKLLIQFQNNGVVDDSQLPKDRFSAERLKGVDSTLKIQPAKLEDSAVYLCASSPGTGTGYEQYFGPGTRLTVT.

This clonotype was seen only a few times. V and J are TRBV6-5 and TRBJ1-2, with a weak D call TRBD1 (6 bases). The CDR3 consists of 15 residues. Germline CDR1 reads MNHEY; CDR2 reads SVGAGI. V was clipped by 2 bases and J by 4 bases, with 14 bases between them. Written as DNA, the CDR3 is TGTGCCAGCAGTTACCGCAGGGGAGCCCTCTATGGCTACACCTTC. Its protein is CASSYRRGALYGYTF.

The chain combines TRBV12-3 or TRBV12-4 with TRBJ1-5; D is unclear. This CDR3 has 13 residues. The germline V and J ends were trimmed by 5 bases and 5 bases, with 10 bases remaining between them. The CDR3 sequence is CASSQTPDQPQHF. CDR3 DNA sequence: TGTGCCAGCAGTCAGACGCCTGATCAGCCCCAGCATTTT.

The chain joins TRBV24-1 to TRBJ1-5; 7 bases fit TRBD1. Trimming cost V 9 bases and J 6 bases; bases outside gene matches: 7. Germline V gene lookup returns CDR1 KGHDR and CDR2 SFDVKD. CDR3 size: 13 residues. The CDR3 sequence: CATDQGDGQPQHF. The CDR3 DNA reads as TGTGCCACCGACCAGGGGGACGGTCAGCCCCAGCATTTT.

This clonotype was detected only a few times. A junction boundary mismatches the germline segment, possibly from a read error. V usage is TRBV10-3 and J usage is TRBJ1-2; TRBD1 might be the D (6 bases). From germline, CDR1 is ENHRY and CDR2 SYGVKD. This CDR3 has 14 amino acids. Written as DNA, the CDR3 is TGTGCCAGCAGTGAAGTGGACAGACACTATGGCTACACCTTC. Its protein is CASSEVDRHYGYTF.

The chain is built from TRBV7-8 and TRBJ2-3, with no clear D. In germline, CDR1 is SGHVS, CDR2 FQNEAQ. The CDR3 is 15 residues long. The ends were cut back, 4 bases at V and 8 bases at J, with 19 bases in the middle. The CDR3 region is CASSSERNAERTQYF. The DNA for the CDR3 is TGTGCCAGCAGCTCGGAAAGAAATGCGGAGCGTACGCAGTATTTT.